Presented here are 10 T cell receptor beta chains from one specimen sequenced in a study of T cells in Graves' hyperthyroidism and ophthalmopathy. TCR beta CDR3 region amplification was performed from RNA transcripts. HTBI primers were the set used in a first-round RT-PCR of the TCR CDR3. Via MiXCR, TCRdb re-called the multiplex PCR reads, giving one row per CDR3 protein. The table includes around 350,000 distinct CDR3 sequences, roughly 15% detected once. What was sequenced was blood. These receptors all come from a woman in her twenties or thirties with Graves' ophthalmopathy.

This clonotype was seen ten or more times. V gene TRBV12-3 or TRBV12-4 combines with J gene TRBJ2-7; TRBD1 matches 8 bases. The J segment lost 6 bases and the V segment lost 5 bases, leaving 9 bases of the junction unmatched. The CDR3 is made up of 14 amino acids. CDR3 sequence (DNA): TGTGCCAGCAGTAATCAGCAGGGGGCAGTCGAGCAGTACTTC. Translated: CASSNQQGAVEQYF.

This clonotype was seen only once. A much larger clone is a single base away; this may be a read error. The chain carries TRBV19 and TRBJ1-1; possible D gene TRBD1, 5 bases. V lost 6 bases and J lost 5, with 19 bases in between. There are 15 residues in the CDR3. Germline CDR1 reads LNHDA; CDR2 reads SQIVND (reference sequence). CDR3 protein: CASSRQDQGRTEAFF. Written as DNA, the CDR3 is TGTGCCAGTAGCCGCCAGGACCAGGGTAGAACTGAAGCTTTCTTT.

This clonotype came up once. The rearrangement uses TRBV28 and TRBJ2-1; D might be TRBD2 (5 bases). CDR1 is MDHEN and CDR2 is SYDVKM in the germline V gene. V lost 6 bases and J lost 8, with 17 bases in between. The CDR3 is made up of 14 amino acids. CDR3 region: CASSPEGPGYEQFF. CDR3 DNA: TGTGCCAGCAGCCCCGAGGGCCCGGGGTATGAGCAGTTCTTC.

This clonotype was seen repeatedly, ten times or more. The chain employs TRBV20-1 and TRBJ1-5; TRBD1 might be the D (5 bases). Trimming cost V 0 bases and J 4 bases, with 10 bases left between them. The CDR3 loop spans 14 amino acids. Germline V gene data show CDR1 as DFQATT and CDR2 as SNEGSKA (reference sequence). DNA for the CDR3: TGCAGTGCTAGAGATTATGCAGGGAATCAGCCCCAGCATTTT. Its protein product is CSARDYAGNQPQHF.

The rearrangement links TRBV25-1 to TRBJ1-5; tentative D call: TRBD1 (5 bases). Trimming stripped 4 bases from V and 7 bases from J, with 11 bases between. The CDR3 loop spans 13 amino acids. Per the germline V gene, CDR1 is MGHDK and CDR2 is SYGVNS. The CDR3: CASSAGAGQPQHF. CDR3 nucleotides: TGTGCCAGCAGTGCGGGTGCAGGGCAGCCCCAGCATTTT.

The chain uses TRBV5-1 and TRBJ2-1, with D possibly matching TRBD1 (5 bases). Trimming cost V 5 bases and J 5 bases, with 11 bases left between them. Germline values: CDR1 SGHRS, CDR2 YFSETQ. The CDR3 is made up of 13 amino acids. CDR3 sequence: CASSLRADNEQFF. CDR3 nucleotides: TGCGCCAGCAGTCTCAGGGCCGACAATGAGCAGTTCTTC.

This clonotype was observed many times. V gene TRBV12-3 or TRBV12-4 combines with J gene TRBJ2-7; no reliable D call. The CDR3 loop spans 15 amino acids. The V and J ends lost 5 bases and 5 bases respectively, with 19 bases between them. The CDR3 DNA sequence: TGTGCCAGCAGTCCGACCCCCGAGTCTGGCGACGAGCAGTACTTC. Amino acid sequence: CASSPTPESGDEQYF.

This chain joins TRBV15 and TRBJ2-7, with D perhaps matching TRBD1 (5 bases). Germline CDR1 LNHNV, CDR2 YYDKDF (reference sequence). This CDR3 has 14 residues. The V gene lost 2 bases and the J gene lost 5 bases, with 13 bases spanning the gap. CDR3 loop: CATSRPSSGNEQYF. CDR3 in DNA: TGTGCCACCAGCAGACCATCCTCAGGGAACGAGCAGTACTTC.

This clonotype was detected ten times or more. V usage is TRBV14 and J usage is TRBJ2-7, with D perhaps TRBD1 (6 bases). CDR3 length equals 15 residues. Germline loops: CDR1 SGHDN, CDR2 FVKESK. Between the trimmed V and J ends, which lost 4 bases and 0 bases, there was a span of 13 bases. The CDR3 region is CASSRTGLSSYEQYF. Here the CDR3 DNA reads TGTGCCAGCAGCCGCACAGGGCTCAGCTCCTACGAGCAGTACTTC.

On this clonotype: The junction differs from germline at one of its ends, possibly a read error. The J gene is TRBJ2-7, the V gene TRBV24-1, with D unclear. This CDR3 is 12 amino acids long. CDR1 is KGHDR and CDR2 is SFDVKD in the germline V gene. The CDR3, as DNA: TGTGCCACCAGTGATTTGTCGGCGGAGCAGCACTTC. This gives the protein CATSDLSAEQHF.